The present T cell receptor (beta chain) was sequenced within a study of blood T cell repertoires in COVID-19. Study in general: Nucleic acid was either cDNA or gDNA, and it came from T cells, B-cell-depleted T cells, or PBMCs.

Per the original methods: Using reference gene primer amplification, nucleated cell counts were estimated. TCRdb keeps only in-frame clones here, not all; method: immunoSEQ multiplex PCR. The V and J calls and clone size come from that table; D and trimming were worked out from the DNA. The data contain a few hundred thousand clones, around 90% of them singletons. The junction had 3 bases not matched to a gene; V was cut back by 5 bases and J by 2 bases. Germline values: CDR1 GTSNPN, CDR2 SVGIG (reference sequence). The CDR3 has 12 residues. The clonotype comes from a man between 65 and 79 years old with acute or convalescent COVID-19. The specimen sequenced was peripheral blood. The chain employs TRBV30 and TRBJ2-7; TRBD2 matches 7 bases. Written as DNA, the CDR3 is TGTGCCTGGGGAGCGGGGACCTACGAGCAGTACTTC. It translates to CAWGAGTYEQYF.